This is a list of T cell receptor beta chains from one sample in a study of T cells in Graves' hyperthyroidism and ophthalmopathy. TCRdb re-called the multiplex PCR reads through MiXCR, storing one row per CDR3 protein. The sample has approximately 400,000 distinct CDR3 sequences, more than 15% seen once. Sequenced input: blood. All receptors derive from a woman aged 18 to 35 with Graves' hyperthyroidism. Both conserved end residues are part of each CDR3. D genes are given only for firm matches. The size of a clone is reported for some rows only, either as once, few or many, or as a class for expanded clones.

d_call clone_size j_call v_call cdr3_aa cdr3_nt
. many TRBJ1-1 TRBV7-9 CASSLVGFNTEAFF TGTGCCAGCAGCTTAGTGGGGTTTAACACTGAAGCTTTCTTT
TRBD2 many TRBJ2-7 TRBV3-1 CASSHGGGYEQYF TGTGCCAGCAGCCATGGGGGGGGGTACGAGCAGTACTTC
. few TRBJ2-7 TRBV5-6 CASSLRGVFYEQYF TGTGCCAGCAGCTTGCGAGGGGTCTTCTACGAGCAGTACTTC
. many TRBJ1-1 TRBV4-1 CASSQVPGGLPEAFF TGCGCCAGCAGCCAGGTCCCTGGAGGGTTGCCTGAAGCTTTCTTT
TRBD1 few TRBJ1-1 TRBV10-3 CAISVDRANTEAFF TGTGCCATCAGCGTTGACAGGGCGAACACTGAAGCTTTCTTT
TRBD1 . TRBJ2-1 TRBV7-9 CASSYIRTGYNEQFF TGTGCCAGCAGTTATATCCGGACAGGGTACAATGAGCAGTTCTTC
TRBD1 few TRBJ2-5 TRBV2 CASSLSGGRGETQYF TGTGCCAGCAGTCTGTCAGGGGGTCGGGGAGAGACCCAGTACTTC
TRBD1 many TRBJ2-1 TRBV27 CASSLGQAYNEQFF TGTGCCAGCAGTCTAGGACAGGCCTACAATGAGCAGTTCTTC
. . TRBJ1-2 TRBV28 CASSPRTGPGYGYTF TGTGCCAGCAGCCCACGCACGGGCCCGGGCTATGGCTACACCTTC
. many TRBJ2-3 TRBV7-9 CASSFPLTDTQYF TGTGCCAGCAGCTTCCCGCTCACAGATACGCAGTATTTT
. many TRBJ2-5 TRBV20-1 CSAIDPKAETQYF TGCAGTGCCATCGACCCAAAGGCAGAGACCCAGTACTTC
. many TRBJ1-4 TRBV5-1 CASSPNTATNEKLFF TGCGCCAGCAGCCCAAACACAGCAACTAATGAAAAACTGTTTTTT
TRBD1 . TRBJ1-1 TRBV19 CASSIGDGQGARNTEAFF TGTGCCAGTAGTATAGGCGATGGACAGGGGGCCCGGAACACTGAAGCTTTCTTT
. few TRBJ2-5 TRBV14 CASSQDSRYNEETQYF TGTGCCAGCAGCCAAGATTCCCGCTACAATGAAGAGACCCAGTACTTC
. . TRBJ1-1 TRBV20-1 CSARRQGQDTEAFF TGCAGTGCTCGCCGCCAGGGGCAAGACACTGAAGCTTTCTTT
. . TRBJ2-1 TRBV15 CATSREGPQIYNEQFF TGTGCCACCAGCAGAGAAGGGCCCCAAATATACAATGAGCAGTTCTTC
. many TRBJ1-1 TRBV12-3/TRBV12-4 CASTFTGTEAFF TGTGCCAGCACTTTCACAGGCACTGAAGCTTTCTTT
TRBD1 . TRBJ2-7 TRBV11-2 CASSPLRRNRGEAYEQYF TGTGCCAGCAGCCCTCTGCGACGAAACAGGGGAGAAGCCTACGAGCAGTACTTC
. many TRBJ2-1 TRBV3-1 CASSQVQGGEQFF TGTGCCAGCAGCCAAGTTCAGGGTGGTGAGCAGTTCTTC
TRBD1 many TRBJ2-3 TRBV13 CASSLGDRPPDTQYF TGTGCCAGCAGCTTAGGGGACAGGCCCCCAGATACGCAGTATTTT
. . TRBJ1-6 TRBV5-1 CASSLWGGEKSSPLHF TGCGCCAGCAGCTTATGGGGTGGGGAAAAATCTTCACCCCTCCACTTT
. . TRBJ2-2 TRBV7-6 CASSLNPRGGTGELFF TGTGCCAGCAGCTTGAACCCTCGGGGTGGAACCGGGGAGCTGTTTTTT
. many TRBJ2-3 TRBV2 CASSELPAYTQYF TGTGCCAGCAGTGAACTCCCGGCGTATACGCAGTATTTT
. many TRBJ2-3 TRBV5-6 CASSLRSGHGADTQYF TGTGCCAGCAGCTTGAGGTCAGGGCACGGTGCAGATACGCAGTATTTT
. few TRBJ2-2 TRBV7-3 CASSFDIGDGELFF TGTGCCAGCAGCTTTGATATAGGAGACGGGGAGCTGTTTTTT
TRBD1 once TRBJ1-2 TRBV5-1 CASSLDDRGLYGYTF TGCGCCAGCAGCTTGGACGACAGGGGCCTCTATGGCTACACCTTC
. few TRBJ2-3 TRBV10-3 CAIGPRGDTQYF TGTGCCATCGGACCACGAGGCGATACGCAGTATTTT
. few TRBJ1-1 TRBV10-2 CASSESGPTEAFF TGCGCCAGCAGTGAGAGTGGGCCCACTGAAGCTTTCTTT
. . TRBJ1-5 TRBV9 CASSARRQDPRWPQHF TGTGCCAGCAGCGCGAGGCGACAGGATCCAAGGTGGCCCCAGCATTTT
. many TRBJ2-5 TRBV18 CASSPDREKTQYF TGTGCCAGCTCACCTGACCGTGAGAAGACCCAGTACTTC
. few TRBJ2-3 TRBV28 CASSSGPNTQYF TGTGCCAGCAGTTCAGGGCCGAATACGCAGTATTTT
. . TRBJ2-1 TRBV6-1 CASSYAVTGKGDSYNEQFF TGTGCCAGCAGTTATGCCGTGACTGGGAAGGGCGATTCTTACAATGAGCAGTTCTTC
. many TRBJ1-1 TRBV20-1 CSARATTGNTEAFF TGCAGTGCTAGAGCAACGACGGGGAACACTGAAGCTTTCTTT
. few TRBJ1-6 TRBV10-2 CASRVGPGDSPLHF TGCGCCAGTCGGGTTGGTCCCGGGGATTCACCCCTCCACTTT
. few TRBJ1-2 TRBV6-1 CASSGGLFPNYGYTF TGTGCCAGCAGTGGGGGCCTCTTTCCTAACTATGGCTACACCTTC
TRBD1 many TRBJ2-6 TRBV27 CASSLSGGSYSGANVLTF TGTGCCAGCAGTTTATCAGGGGGCTCCTACTCTGGGGCCAACGTCCTGACTTTC
TRBD2 . TRBJ2-7 TRBV7-9 CASSLGTSGGPSSYEQYF TGTGCCAGCAGCTTAGGTACTAGCGGGGGCCCGAGCTCCTACGAGCAGTACTTC
. . TRBJ2-6 TRBV29-1 CSVEVRDRANVLTF TGCAGCGTTGAAGTCAGGGATAGGGCCAACGTCCTGACTTTC
. many TRBJ2-1 TRBV3-1 CASSQDLGGEQFF TGTGCCAGCAGCCAAGATTTGGGCGGTGAGCAGTTCTTC
. many TRBJ2-4 TRBV12-3/TRBV12-4 CASSLNRAKNIQYF TGTGCCAGCAGTTTGAATAGGGCCAAAAACATTCAGTACTTC
. many TRBJ2-5 TRBV7-2 CASSPQPSSFQETQYF TGTGCCAGCAGCCCCCAACCGTCTAGTTTTCAAGAGACCCAGTACTTC